This TCR beta chain was recovered during a study of monozygotic twins with inflammatory bowel disease. Notes on the study in general: Telling apart the different T cell subtypes was not possible. Versus healthy twins, IBD patients showed fewer clonotypes shared with others, especially with disease activity.

For every TCR library, about 3,500 ng of total RNA was used. TCRdb reworked the 5' RACE reads into one entry per CDR3 protein, no DNA. This repertoire includes approximately 400,000 distinct CDR3 sequences. To note about this clonotype: The antigen is undetermined.

CDR1 LGHNA and CDR2 YSLEER come from the germline V gene. CDR3 size: 15 residues. Sequenced input: blood. The genes are TRBV4-3 and TRBJ1-2. This receptor was taken from a human donor with ulcerative colitis or Crohn's disease, or a healthy co-twin of an affected twin (not recorded which). The CDR3 is CASSQGAGGNYGYTF.